One sample yielded the 21 T cell receptor beta chains listed below, sequenced in a study of T cells in Graves' hyperthyroidism and ophthalmopathy. RNA transcripts served as the template for amplifying TCR beta CDR3 regions. Researchers ran a first-round RT-PCR on the TCR CDR3 using the HTBI primer set. One entry per CDR3 protein results from TCRdb running MiXCR on the multiplex PCR reads. Found here are a few hundred thousand distinct CDR3 sequences, around 46% of them singletons; the top ten hold roughly 19%. Sequencing was carried out using peripheral blood or thyroid tissue (not recorded which). These receptors all come from an adult woman with Graves' disease, either hyperthyroidism or ophthalmopathy (not recorded which).

At least ten counts were recorded for this clonotype. V gene TRBV12-3 or TRBV12-4 combines with J gene TRBJ2-7, with TRBD2 matching 9 bases. V shed 7 bases and J 5 bases; nucleotides not matched to a gene: 9. This CDR3 region has 14 residues. DNA of the CDR3: TGTGCCAGCAAGGCCGGGACTAGCTTCCACGAGCAGTACTTC. This codes for CASKAGTSFHEQYF.

The rearrangement joins TRBV10-3 to TRBJ1-4; TRBD1 matches at 12 bases. The CDR3 totals 17 residues. J gave up 4 bases and V 4 bases, and 7 bases lay outside the gene matches. CDR1 ENHRY and CDR2 SYGVKD come from the germline V gene. In nucleotides, the CDR3 is TGTGCCATCAGTGCCGGGACAGGGGGCGCCGGTAATGAAAAACTGTTTTTT. As protein: CAISAGTGGAGNEKLFF.

This chain uses TRBV10-3 with TRBJ1-1; 8 positions match TRBD1. After removal of 10 bases from V and 6 bases from J, the junction contained 16 bases not matched to a gene. The CDR3 has 15 amino acids. Germline V gene sequence: CDR1 ENHRY, CDR2 SYGVKD. Here the CDR3 reads CASTNPTGVTAEAFF. CDR3 coding DNA: TGTGCCAGCACCAACCCGACAGGGGTTACAGCTGAAGCTTTCTTT.

This clonotype was counted ten times or more. CDR3 residues: CSARDRRTGRNQPQHF. The CDR3 DNA reads TGCAGTGCTAGAGATCGACGGACAGGGCGGAATCAGCCCCAGCATTTT. This chain connects TRBV20-1 to TRBJ1-5, with TRBD1 matching 8 bases. J gave up 4 bases and V 0 bases, and 8 bases lay outside the gene matches. CDR1 is DFQATT, CDR2 SNEGSKA, per germline (reference sequence). The CDR3 has 16 residues.

V and J are TRBV29-1 and TRBJ2-5; 9 bases fit TRBD1. V shed 0 bases and J 5 bases; nucleotides not matched to a gene: 4. This CDR3 is built from 14 residues. Germline CDR1 reads SQVTM; CDR2 reads ANQGSEA. The DNA for the CDR3 is TGCAGCGTTGAAGATTTACAGGGGGCTGAGACCCAGTACTTC. Protein sequence: CSVEDLQGAETQYF.

This clonotype was seen repeatedly, ten times or more. This sequence joins TRBV6-5 and TRBJ2-7; maybe TRBD2 (6 bases). The V gene's germline CDR1 is MNHEY and CDR2 SVGAGI. Trimming took off 4 bases at V and 11 bases at J, with 18 bases between the two ends. The CDR3 is made up of 13 amino acids. CDR3: CASSSSGRSREYF. CDR3 in DNA: TGTGCCAGCAGTTCAAGCGGGCGGAGTCGGGAGTACTTC.

At least ten counts were recorded for this clonotype. The gene calls are TRBV20-1 and TRBJ2-7, with 10 positions matching TRBD1. J was trimmed by 3 bases and V by 4 bases; bases with no gene match: 6. Germline assignment: CDR1 DFQATT and CDR2 SNEGSKA (reference sequence). This CDR3 spans 14 amino acids. The CDR3 is CSATRDRGSYEQYF. The CDR3 coding sequence is TGCAGTGCTACCCGGGACAGGGGAAGCTACGAGCAGTACTTC.

This clonotype has a single count. The J gene is TRBJ2-2, the V gene TRBV9, with unresolved D. The CDR3 length is 14 residues. Deletions cut 3 bases from V and 7 bases from J, with 13 bases between. CDR1 and CDR2 from the germline V gene are SGDLS and YYNGEE. The CDR3 DNA is TGTGCCAGCAGCGCGAGCCTTTCGGTCGGGGAGCTGTTTTTT. Amino acid sequence: CASSASLSVGELFF.

At least ten counts were recorded for this clonotype. The V gene is TRBV10-3, the J gene TRBJ1-2; D may be TRBD1 (5 bases). Between the trimmed V and J ends, which lost 5 bases and 3 bases, there was a span of 13 bases. The CDR3 extends over 14 amino acids. Germline CDR1 and CDR2: ENHRY and SYGVKD. The CDR3 protein is CAISQGRADYGYTF. In DNA, the CDR3 is TGTGCCATCAGTCAAGGCAGGGCCGACTATGGCTACACCTTC.

The sample holds a few counts of this clonotype. The V gene is TRBV7-2, the J gene TRBJ1-6; D not certain. The V end lost 4 bases, the J end lost 7 bases, and 8 bases lay between the germline ends. This CDR3 is built from 13 residues. Per germline, CDR1 SGHTA and CDR2 FQGNSA. The CDR3 sequence: CASSSNRNSPLHF. CDR3 nucleotides: TGTGCCAGCAGCTCCAATAGGAATTCACCCCTCCACTTT.

This clonotype was detected many times. This chain links TRBV2 with TRBJ1-2; 7 nucleotides line up with TRBD1. CDR1 SNHLY and CDR2 FYNNEI come from the germline V gene. J was trimmed by 8 bases and V by 6 bases; bases with no gene match: 15. CDR3 length: 15 amino acids. The CDR3 here is CASRDRDSWVFGYTF. The CDR3 region has the DNA TGTGCCAGCAGGGACCGGGACAGTTGGGTTTTCGGCTACACCTTC.

The chain joins TRBV7-9 to TRBJ1-1; TRBD1 is a possible D gene (5 bases). The CDR3 sequence is 15 residues long. V was clipped by 5 bases and J by 1 base, with 14 bases between them. Germline loops: CDR1 SEHNR, CDR2 FQNEAQ (reference sequence). The CDR3 is CASSPLPTANTEAFF. CDR3 nucleotide sequence: TGTGCCAGCAGCCCCCTTCCGACAGCGAACACTGAAGCTTTCTTT.

This clonotype was found many times. The CDR3 coding sequence is TGTGCCAGCAGGCGAGGAGCGGCCCAAGAGACCCAGTACTTC. As protein: CASRRGAAQETQYF. The chain links TRBV7-2 to TRBJ2-5; perhaps TRBD2 as D (5 bases). V was clipped by 6 bases and J by 1 base, with 12 bases between them. CDR1 and CDR2 (germline): SGHTA, FQGNSA. CDR3 length equals 14 residues.

This clonotype was detected once. This chain uses TRBV15 with TRBJ2-7, with a weak D call TRBD1 (6 bases). This CDR3 region has 15 residues. Germline lookup yields CDR1 LNHNV and CDR2 YYDKDF (reference sequence). The V gene lost 3 bases and the J gene lost 4 bases, with 16 bases spanning the gap. Here the CDR3 reads CATSSLVAGVYEQYF. CDR3 in DNA: TGTGCCACCAGCAGCTTAGTCGCAGGGGTTTACGAGCAGTACTTC.

The V call is TRBV19, the J call TRBJ2-5; tentatively, D is TRBD2 (6 bases). The CDR3 consists of 13 residues. The V end was cut by 3 bases, the J end by 5 bases, with 10 bases between. Germline V CDR1 and CDR2: LNHDA, SQIVND (reference sequence). The CDR3 DNA is TGTGCCAGTAGTATGTTGGAGGGGGAGACCCAGTACTTC. Translating it yields CASSMLEGETQYF.

The V gene is TRBV15, the J gene TRBJ1-4, with D maybe TRBD1 (5 bases). The CDR3 length is 14 residues. V was trimmed by 6 bases and J by 2 bases, leaving 10 bases between them. CDR1 LNHNV and CDR2 YYDKDF come from the germline V gene (reference sequence). CDR3 sequence (DNA): TGTGCCACCAGGGGGCGCGGGACTAATGAAAAACTGTTTTTT. Its translation: CATRGRGTNEKLFF.

The rearrangement links TRBV27 to TRBJ2-2, with no clear D. V was clipped by 7 bases and J by 4 bases, with 16 bases between them. The CDR3 is 15 residues long. Per the germline V gene, CDR1 is MNHEY and CDR2 is SMNVEV (reference sequence). CDR3 nucleotides: TGTGCCAGCAAATTAACTCCAGGCCTCACCGGGGAGCTGTTTTTT. It is translated as CASKLTPGLTGELFF.

This clonotype was recorded at least ten times. The V and J genes are TRBV7-9 and TRBJ2-7, with D tentatively TRBD1 (6 bases). The CDR3 sequence is 14 residues long. The V and J ends lost 2 bases and 6 bases respectively, with 14 bases between them. Germline V lookup: CDR1 SEHNR, CDR2 FQNEAQ (reference sequence). The CDR3 coding sequence is TGTGCCAGCAGCTTAAACTCCCTCAGGGGCGAGCAGTACTTC. It encodes CASSLNSLRGEQYF.

This clonotype appeared a few times. This may be a read error: a much more frequent sequence differs by one nucleotide. The V call is TRBV20-1, the J call TRBJ2-5; D is uncertain. V was trimmed by 3 bases and J by 9 bases, leaving 20 bases between them. CDR3 size: 14 residues. In germline, CDR1 is DFQATT, CDR2 SNEGSKA (reference sequence). CDR3 protein: CSASPLEVSEAQYF. CDR3 nucleotide sequence: TGCAGTGCTAGTCCGCTAGAGGTTTCCGAGGCCCAGTACTTC.

The chain couples TRBV7-3 to TRBJ1-1, with TRBD1 matching 7 bases. This CDR3 has 15 residues. V was clipped by 4 bases and J by 8 bases; unmatched bases: 13. Germline V CDR1 and CDR2: SGHTA, FQGTGA. The CDR3 protein is CASSSDRSDDQEAFF. The CDR3 DNA sequence: TGTGCCAGCAGCTCGGACAGGAGTGACGATCAAGAAGCTTTCTTT.

On this clonotype: One end of the junction fails to match germline, which may point to a read error. The rearrangement uses TRBV7-6 and TRBJ2-5; the D gene is possibly TRBD1 (7 bases). Germline-derived CDR1 and CDR2 are SGHVS and FNYEAQ. This CDR3 spans 16 amino acids. CDR3 amino acids: CASRNPGGWYQETQNF. The DNA for the CDR3 is TGTGCCAGCAGAAATCCAGGGGGGTGGTACCAAGAGACCCAGAACTTC.